These 18 T cell receptor beta chains were all obtained from the same sample, sequenced in a study of blood T cell repertoires in COVID-19. This table comes from immunoSEQ multiplex PCR, and its TCRdb copy is limited to in-frame clones, with some not included. This sample yields roughly 200,000 clones, of which 76% are seen a single time; 8.6% belongs to the top ten. The material sequenced was peripheral blood. These receptor sequences come from a woman aged 45 to 65 with active or convalescent COVID-19.

The chain combines TRBV19 with TRBJ2-7, with D maybe TRBD2 (5 bases). The CDR3 has 14 amino acids. The germline V gene encodes CDR1 LNHDA and CDR2 SQIVND (reference sequence). Deletions cut 6 bases from V and 2 bases from J, with 14 bases between. CDR3 DNA sequence: TGTGCCAGTAGCTCCACCGCGGGCCCCTACGAGCAGTACTTC. Protein product: CASSSTAGPYEQYF. Full variable domain (remainder filled in from reference TRBV19 and TRBJ2-7): DGGITQSPKYLFRKEGQNVTLSCEQNLNHDAMYWYRQDPGQGLRLIYYSQIVNDFQKGDIAEGYSVSREKKESFPLTVTSAQKNPTAFYLCASSSTAGPYEQYFGPGTRLTVT.

A single count supports this clone. The chain is built from TRBV24-1 and TRBJ2-3, with 11 bases lining up with TRBD2. V was pared by 4 bases and J by 4 bases, with 27 bases of the junction left unmatched. The germline V gene has CDR1 KGHDR and CDR2 SFDVKD. This CDR3 comprises 23 residues. CDR3 in amino acids: CATSDTPGQGGTTSGSMPDTQYF. The CDR3 DNA follows: TGTGCCACCAGTGACACACCGGGACAGGGAGGAACTACTAGCGGGAGTATGCCAGATACGCAGTATTTT.

Remarks on this clone: Other DNA sequences of this sample code for an identical CDR3. The chain has TRBV11-2 and TRBJ2-5; unclear D gene. CDR3 length: 13 residues. The germline CDR1 and CDR2 sequences are SGHAT and FQNNGV. The V end was cut by 7 bases, the J end by 2 bases, with 11 bases between. This CDR3 is CASTLSEQETQYF. The CDR3 nucleotides are TGTGCCAGCACCCTAAGTGAACAAGAGACCCAGTACTTC.

Only one count was recorded for this clone. The gene calls are TRBV6-5 and TRBJ1-3; a possible D gene is TRBD1 (6 bases). The germline CDR1 and CDR2 sequences are MNHEY and SVGAGI. The CDR3 runs 14 residues. V was cut by 5 bases and J by 3 bases, with 11 bases left in between. CDR3 sequence: CASSPRGFGNTIYF. The DNA for the CDR3 is TGTGCCAGCAGTCCCAGGGGATTTGGAAACACCATATATTTT.

V usage is TRBV11-3 and J usage is TRBJ2-7; D is uncertain. V lost 1 base and J 3 bases, leaving 7 bases between the germline ends. CDR3 size: 13 residues. Looked up from germline, CDR1 is SGHNT and CDR2 is YENEEA. This CDR3 reads CASSLAADYEQYF. The CDR3 region has the DNA TGTGCCAGCAGCTTAGCGGCGGACTACGAGCAGTACTTC.

The V gene is TRBV30, the J gene TRBJ1-5, with TRBD1 matching over 10 bases. Trimming removed 0 bases from V and 2 bases from J; junction bases left unmatched: 4. Per the germline V gene, CDR1 is GTSNPN and CDR2 is SVGIG (reference sequence). The CDR3 has 16 amino acids. The CDR3 spells CAWSVTGTGGNQPQHF. The CDR3 DNA reads as TGTGCCTGGAGTGTAACCGGGACAGGGGGCAATCAGCCCCAGCATTTT.

This sequence joins TRBV10-3 and TRBJ1-1; D uncertain. The germline gives CDR1 ENHRY, CDR2 SYGVKD. The CDR3 length is 13 residues. Between the trimmed V and J ends, which lost 4 bases and 1 base, there was a span of 7 bases. CDR3 sequence (DNA): TGTGCCATCAGTGGAGCAGGGAACACTGAAGCTTTCTTT. Amino acids: CAISGAGNTEAFF.

CDR3: CASSQEGTGNQPQHF. The DNA for the CDR3 is TGCGCCAGCAGCCAAGAAGGGACTGGTAATCAGCCCCAGCATTTT. The chain has TRBV4-1 and TRBJ1-5; D is perhaps TRBD1 (5 bases). The CDR3 loop spans 15 amino acids. V shed 0 bases and J shed 4 bases, with 10 bases lying between them. Per the germline V gene, CDR1 is MGHRA and CDR2 is YSYEKL.

The chain has TRBV2 and TRBJ1-5, with a tentative D call TRBD1 (6 bases). Germline V CDR1 and CDR2: SNHLY, FYNNEI. The CDR3 runs 13 residues. V shed 5 bases and J shed 2 bases, with 7 bases lying between them. CDR3 residues: CASSQGRNQPQHF. Here the CDR3 DNA reads TGTGCCAGCAGTCAGGGGCGCAATCAGCCCCAGCATTTT.

The chain couples TRBV18 to TRBJ2-3; 8 positions agree with TRBD2. Trimming removed 6 bases from V and 3 bases from J; junction bases left unmatched: 8. Per germline, CDR1 KGHSH and CDR2 LQKENI. The CDR3 spans 15 residues. CDR3 nucleotide sequence: TGTGCCAGCTCCCCCGAGCGGGGGTGGACAGATACGCAGTATTTT. It encodes CASSPERGWTDTQYF. Based on the CDR3 plus reference TRBV18 and TRBJ2-3, the full variable domain is NAGVMQNPRHLVRRRGQEARLRCSPMKGHSHVYWYRQLPEEGLKFMVYLQKENIIDESGMPKERFSAEFPKEGPSILRIQQVVRGDSAAYFCASSPERGWTDTQYFGPGTRLTVL.

This rearrangement joins TRBV2 to TRBJ1-1; no clear D. This CDR3 region has 13 residues. Germline assignment: CDR1 SNHLY and CDR2 FYNNEI. The ends were cut back, 4 bases at V and 0 bases at J, with 6 bases in the middle. The CDR3 loop is CASSGRVNTEAFF. The DNA for the CDR3 is TGTGCCAGCAGTGGACGGGTGAACACTGAAGCTTTCTTT.

The chain is built from TRBV30 and TRBJ2-7, with 10 bases that match TRBD2. The CDR3 spans 15 residues. Trimming at V came to 3 bases and at J to 1 base, leaving 6 bases not matched to a gene. CDR1 is GTSNPN and CDR2 is SVGIG in the germline V gene (reference sequence). The CDR3 loop reads CAWSPLAGVSYEQYF. Here the CDR3 DNA reads TGTGCCTGGAGCCCCCTAGCGGGGGTTTCCTACGAGCAGTACTTC.

CDR3 loop: CASSEALRRVGAQHF. In DNA, the CDR3 is TGTGCCAGCAGTGAAGCGCTTCGCAGGGTTGGAGCCCAGCATTTT. V is TRBV2 and J is TRBJ1-5; maybe TRBD1 (5 bases). Germline assignment: CDR1 SNHLY and CDR2 FYNNEI. The CDR3 runs to 15 residues. With 0 bases removed from V and 11 bases from J, the gap between germline ends came to 17 bases. The entire variable domain, with the rest obtained from reference TRBV2 and TRBJ1-5, is as follows: EPEVTQTPSHQVTQMGQEVILRCVPISNHLYFYWYRQILGQKVEFLVSFYNNEISEKSEIFDDQFSVERPDGSNFTLKIRSTKLEDSAMYFCASSEALRRVGAQHFGDGTRLSIL.

The chain combines TRBV30 with TRBJ2-2; possible D gene TRBD2, 6 bases. Germline CDR1 and CDR2: GTSNPN and SVGIG (reference sequence). V lost 4 bases and J lost 3, with 18 bases in between. The CDR3 has 16 amino acids. As DNA, the CDR3 is TGTGCCTGGATTTTACTAGGGGAGGCGGACACCGGGGAGCTGTTTTTT. It specifies CAWILLGEADTGELFF.

V gene TRBV4-3 combines with J gene TRBJ1-2, with 11 bases fitting TRBD1. The V gene end was trimmed by 3 bases and the J gene end by 5 bases; junction bases not matched to a gene: 5. CDR3 length: 15 residues. CDR1 and CDR2 from the germline V gene are LGHNA and YSLEER. The CDR3 loop reads CASSQDRGRGYGYTF. The CDR3, as DNA: TGCGCCAGCAGCCAGGACAGGGGGCGCGGGTATGGCTACACCTTC.

This clone was counted a few times. The V and J genes are TRBV9 and TRBJ1-2; 7 nucleotides agree with TRBD1. Germline values: CDR1 SGDLS, CDR2 YYNGEE. The trim removed 0 bases at V and 7 bases at J, leaving 6 bases unmatched. The CDR3 extends over 14 amino acids. CDR3 bases: TGTGCCAGCAGCGTAGGGCAGGGGGTCGGTGGCTACACCTTC. It yields the protein CASSVGQGVGGYTF.

This sequence joins TRBV7-2 and TRBJ1-2, with D possibly being TRBD1 (6 bases). With 3 bases removed from V and 4 bases from J, the gap between germline ends came to 12 bases. This CDR3 has 14 residues. CDR1 and CDR2 from the germline V gene are SGHTA and FQGNSA. The CDR3 reads CASSFQQGSYGYTF. The CDR3 DNA follows: TGTGCCAGCAGCTTTCAACAGGGTTCCTATGGCTACACCTTC.

The chain links TRBV5-6 to TRBJ1-1; D perhaps matches TRBD1 (5 bases). Germline V CDR1 and CDR2: SGHDT, YYEEEE. The CDR3 runs 15 residues. The V and J ends lost 4 bases and 4 bases respectively, with 17 bases between them. The CDR3 reads CASSPLTRRGTEAFF. The CDR3 DNA is TGTGCCAGCAGCCCTTTGACCCGTAGGGGCACTGAAGCTTTCTTT.